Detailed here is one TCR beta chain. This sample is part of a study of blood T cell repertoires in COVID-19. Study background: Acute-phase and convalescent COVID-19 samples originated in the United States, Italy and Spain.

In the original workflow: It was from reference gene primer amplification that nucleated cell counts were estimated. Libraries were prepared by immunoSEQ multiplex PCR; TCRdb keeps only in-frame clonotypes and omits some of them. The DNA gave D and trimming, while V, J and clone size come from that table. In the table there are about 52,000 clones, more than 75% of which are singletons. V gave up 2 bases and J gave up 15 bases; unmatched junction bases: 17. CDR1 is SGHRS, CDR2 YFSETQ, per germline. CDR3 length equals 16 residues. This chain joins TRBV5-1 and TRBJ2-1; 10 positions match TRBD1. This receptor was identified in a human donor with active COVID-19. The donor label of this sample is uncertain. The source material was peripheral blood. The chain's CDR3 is CASSLNTGTGEVIRFF. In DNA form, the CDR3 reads TGCGCCAGCAGCTTAAATACCGGGACAGGGGAGGTGATCCGGTTCTTC.